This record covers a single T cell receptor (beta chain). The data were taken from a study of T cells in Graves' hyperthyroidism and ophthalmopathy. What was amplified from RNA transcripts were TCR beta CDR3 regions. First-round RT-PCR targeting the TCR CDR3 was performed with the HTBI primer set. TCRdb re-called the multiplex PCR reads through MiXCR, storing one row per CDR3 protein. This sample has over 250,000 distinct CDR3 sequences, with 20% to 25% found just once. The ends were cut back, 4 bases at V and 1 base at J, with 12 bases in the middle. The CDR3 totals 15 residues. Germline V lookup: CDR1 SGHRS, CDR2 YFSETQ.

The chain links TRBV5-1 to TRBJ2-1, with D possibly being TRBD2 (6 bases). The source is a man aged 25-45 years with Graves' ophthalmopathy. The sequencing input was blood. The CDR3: CASSRDSTSYNEQFF. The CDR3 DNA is TGCGCCAGCAGCCGGGACTCTACTTCCTACAATGAGCAGTTCTTC.